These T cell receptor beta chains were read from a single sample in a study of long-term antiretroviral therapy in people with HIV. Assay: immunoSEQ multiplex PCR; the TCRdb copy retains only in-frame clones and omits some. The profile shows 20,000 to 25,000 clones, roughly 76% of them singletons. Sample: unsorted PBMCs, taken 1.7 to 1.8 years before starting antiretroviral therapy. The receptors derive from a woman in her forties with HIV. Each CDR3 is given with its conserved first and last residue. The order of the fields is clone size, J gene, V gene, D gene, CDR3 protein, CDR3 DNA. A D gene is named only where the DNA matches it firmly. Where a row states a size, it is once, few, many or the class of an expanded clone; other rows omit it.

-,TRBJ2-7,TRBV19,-,CARIGEQYF,TGTGCCAGGATTGGGGAGCAGTACTTC
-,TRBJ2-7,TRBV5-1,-,CASSLVPTGEQYF,TGCGCCAGCAGCTTGGTTCCTACGGGCGAGCAGTACTTC
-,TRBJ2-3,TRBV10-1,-,CASSDPLGSDTQYF,TGCGCCAGCAGTGACCCGCTAGGTTCCGATACGCAGTATTTT
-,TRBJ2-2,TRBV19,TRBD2,CASKSGRYSNTGELFF,TGTGCCAGCAAAAGCGGGAGGTACTCGAACACCGGGGAGCTGTTTTTT
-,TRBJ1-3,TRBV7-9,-,CASSLVAGSGNTTYF,TGTGCCAGCAGCTTAGTCGCGGGGTCTGGAAACACCACATATTTT
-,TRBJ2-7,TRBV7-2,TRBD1,CASSLADRAPYEQYF,TGTGCCAGCAGCTTGGCGGACAGGGCACCCTACGAGCAGTACTTC
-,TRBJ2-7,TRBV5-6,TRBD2,CASSFGTSSYEQYF,TGTGCCAGCAGCTTCGGGACTAGCTCCTACGAGCAGTACTTC
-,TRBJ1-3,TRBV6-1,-,CASSGRANSGNTIYF,TGTGCCAGCAGTGGGAGGGCCAACTCTGGAAACACCATATATTTT
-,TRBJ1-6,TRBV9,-,CASSVAWQGSSYNSPLHF,TGTGCCAGCAGCGTAGCTTGGCAGGGGAGCTCCTATAATTCACCCCTCCACTTT
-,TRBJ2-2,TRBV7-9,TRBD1,CASSFRDSNTGELFF,TGTGCCAGCAGCTTCCGGGACAGTAACACCGGGGAGCTGTTTTTT
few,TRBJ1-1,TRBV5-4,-,CASSLQKNTEAFF,TGTGCCAGCAGCTTACAGAAGAACACTGAAGCTTTCTTT
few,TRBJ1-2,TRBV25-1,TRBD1,CASSDPDREAYGYTF,TGTGCCAGCAGTGACCCGGACAGGGAGGCCTATGGCTACACCTTC
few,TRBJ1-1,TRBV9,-,CASSPGGAQGTSTEAFF,TGTGCCAGCAGCCCCGGAGGCGCTCAGGGTACCTCCACTGAAGCTTTCTTT
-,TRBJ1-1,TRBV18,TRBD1,CASSRQGPNTEAFF,TGTGCCAGCTCACGACAGGGTCCGAACACTGAAGCTTTCTTT
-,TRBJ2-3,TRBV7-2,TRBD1,CASSKNPGQITDTQYF,TGTGCCAGCAGCAAGAATCCGGGACAGATCACAGATACGCAGTATTTT
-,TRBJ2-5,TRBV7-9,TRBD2,CASSSGLAWETQYF,TGTGCCAGCAGCTCGGGACTAGCTTGGGAGACCCAGTACTTC
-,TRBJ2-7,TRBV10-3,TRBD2,CAISGTSSPYEQYF,TGTGCCATCAGTGGGACTAGCAGTCCCTACGAGCAGTACTTC